One and the same sample provided the 7 T cell receptor beta chains below, sequenced in a study of blood T cell repertoires in COVID-19. Sequenced by immunoSEQ multiplex PCR; TCRdb stores in-frame clones only, minus some. Of about 270,000 clones listed, 75% to 95% were seen once; the top ten hold approximately 2.9%. Sequenced sample: PBMCs or T cells enriched from blood (not recorded which). These receptors originate from a man in his forties who had been exposed to COVID-19.

The J gene is TRBJ2-2, the V gene TRBV19, with a possible D match to TRBD1 (6 bases). Trimming cost V 1 base and J 6 bases, with 12 bases left between them. The length of the CDR3 is 15 residues. Germline V gives CDR1 LNHDA, CDR2 SQIVND (reference sequence). The CDR3 nucleotides read TGTGCCAGTAGTATAGGGCAGGGGCGCGCCGGGGAGCTGTTTTTT. It codes for CASSIGQGRAGELFF.

The rearrangement uses TRBV12-5 and TRBJ2-2; D is perhaps TRBD2 (5 bases). This CDR3 has 18 amino acids. V lost 0 bases to trimming and J lost 4 bases, with 18 bases between them. In germline, CDR1 is LGHNT, CDR2 FRNRAP. CDR3 in DNA: TGTGCTAGTGGTTTGGTAAAAATGGCGGGTCTGGGCACCGGGGAGCTGTTTTTT. The encoded protein is CASGLVKMAGLGTGELFF.

The chain couples TRBV11-2 to TRBJ2-7; 11 bases agree with TRBD2. The V gene end was trimmed by 8 bases and the J gene end by 0 bases; junction bases not matched to a gene: 6. This CDR3 contains 15 residues. Germline V gene lookup returns CDR1 SGHAT and CDR2 FQNNGV. CDR3 region: CASFTTSGSSYEQYF. CDR3 coding DNA: TGTGCCAGCTTCACTACTAGCGGGAGCTCCTACGAGCAGTACTTC.

The chain recombines TRBV27 with TRBJ1-5, with D possibly being TRBD1 (5 bases). V shed 2 bases and J shed 6 bases, with 11 bases lying between them. This CDR3 spans 14 amino acids. Germline V gene data show CDR1 as MNHEY and CDR2 as SMNVEV (reference sequence). CDR3 in DNA: TGTGCCAGCAGTTTAGGGGGGGATAGTCAGCCCCAGCATTTT. It is translated as CASSLGGDSQPQHF.

This chain joins TRBV28 and TRBJ2-7, with a tentative D call TRBD1 (5 bases). V was trimmed by 7 bases and J by 7 bases, leaving 17 bases between them. The germline gives CDR1 MDHEN, CDR2 SYDVKM. The CDR3 totals 13 residues. The CDR3 nucleotides are TGTGCCAGCAACGCCAGCCGAAGGGGTGAGCAGTACTTC. Protein sequence: CASNASRRGEQYF. Filled out from reference TRBV28 and TRBJ2-7, the complete variable domain reads DVKVTQSSRYLVKRTGEKVFLECVQDMDHENMFWYRQDPGLGLRLIYFSYDVKMKEKGDIPEGYSVSREKKERFSLILESASTNQTSMYLCASNASRRGEQYFGPGTRLTVT.

J is TRBJ1-2 and V is TRBV28; 9 bases match TRBD1. Germline V gene lookup returns CDR1 MDHEN and CDR2 SYDVKM. The V segment lost 2 bases and the J segment 8 bases; nucleotides outside the gene matches: 6. The CDR3 length is 14 residues. This chain's CDR3 is CASSLPGQGLGYTF. For the CDR3, the DNA is TGTGCCAGCAGTTTACCCGGACAGGGGTTGGGCTACACCTTC.

This chain links TRBV28 with TRBJ2-7; 8 bases map to TRBD1. This CDR3 region has 13 residues. From germline, CDR1 is MDHEN and CDR2 SYDVKM. J lost 2 bases, V lost 6 bases, and 3 bases had no gene match. CDR3 region: CASRRQGTYEQYF. As DNA, the CDR3 is TGTGCCAGCAGACGACAGGGGACCTACGAGCAGTACTTC.